The rows below give T cell receptor beta chains drawn from one sample of a study of shared clonotypes between healthy human individuals. Measured with immunoSEQ multiplex PCR; TCRdb has only the in-frame clones, and not every one. The sample consists of hundreds of thousands of clones, about 95% of them appearing once. The sample consisted of naive CD8+ T cells sorted from blood. Receptors originate from a woman aged 30 to 39 in good health. Each CDR3 is given with its conserved first and last residue. D genes are given only for firm matches.

v_gene: TRBV4-2
d_gene: TRBD1
CDR3aa: CASSSSYGQGANEQFF

v_gene: TRBV10-3
d_gene: NA
CDR3aa: CASALANTGELFF

v_gene: TRBV9
d_gene: NA
CDR3aa: CASSVEGGAEKLFF

v_gene: TRBV4-1
d_gene: NA
CDR3aa: CASSLGLAETQYF

v_gene: TRBV4-1
d_gene: NA
CDR3aa: CASSQDLGAGYEQYF

v_gene: TRBV7-8
d_gene: NA
CDR3aa: CASSLGTLTYEQYF

v_gene: TRBV9
d_gene: NA
CDR3aa: CASSVASNEQFF

v_gene: TRBV5-1
d_gene: TRBD1
CDR3aa: CASSFRTGRNTEAFF

v_gene: TRBV27
d_gene: TRBD2
CDR3aa: CASSSSGSYNEQFF

v_gene: TRBV19
d_gene: TRBD1
CDR3aa: CASSPGQGEGYTF

v_gene: TRBV19
d_gene: NA
CDR3aa: CASSIADSPGDRWRETQYF

v_gene: TRBV27
d_gene: NA
CDR3aa: CASSLTGAGEEAFF

v_gene: TRBV4-2
d_gene: TRBD1
CDR3aa: CASSQRGQGVFNEQYF

v_gene: TRBV10-3
d_gene: NA
CDR3aa: CAISGPTEAFF

v_gene: TRBV7-8
d_gene: NA
CDR3aa: CASSLRGWVAGEQYF

v_gene: TRBV5-1
d_gene: TRBD1
CDR3aa: CASSWWDRALNEQFF

v_gene: TRBV28
d_gene: NA
CDR3aa: CASREWVGSTEAFF

v_gene: TRBV28
d_gene: NA
CDR3aa: CASSLKVSTGELFF

v_gene: TRBV5-6
d_gene: NA
CDR3aa: CASSNGDSYEQYF

v_gene: TRBV4-1
d_gene: TRBD2
CDR3aa: CASSTRLAALTDTQYF

v_gene: TRBV9
d_gene: TRBD2
CDR3aa: CASSTPGLAEPNEQFF

v_gene: TRBV19
d_gene: NA
CDR3aa: CASSIAGTSNTGELFF

v_gene: TRBV5-4
d_gene: NA
CDR3aa: CASSLTGPEQYF

v_gene: TRBV4-1
d_gene: NA
CDR3aa: CASSQDSGPGANVLTF

v_gene: TRBV9
d_gene: NA
CDR3aa: CASSGKAGVNTEAFF

v_gene: TRBV7-9
d_gene: NA
CDR3aa: CASTLGIGQFF

v_gene: TRBV7-8
d_gene: NA
CDR3aa: CASSLRLQRNEQFF

v_gene: TRBV2
d_gene: TRBD2
CDR3aa: CASSGTGTSGSGSPREQYF

v_gene: TRBV2
d_gene: TRBD2
CDR3aa: CASSEGSGRSNPTF

v_gene: TRBV11-2
d_gene: TRBD1
CDR3aa: CASSFGTGYEQYF

v_gene: TRBV6-5
d_gene: NA
CDR3aa: CATRDSRGAFF

v_gene: TRBV27
d_gene: NA
CDR3aa: CASKSGYEQFF

v_gene: TRBV5-6
d_gene: NA
CDR3aa: CASSLGTNVLTF

v_gene: TRBV10-1
d_gene: NA
CDR3aa: CASSESIGMANQPQHF

v_gene: TRBV9
d_gene: NA
CDR3aa: CASSSSGTDYGYTF

v_gene: TRBV10-1
d_gene: TRBD2
CDR3aa: CASSEGRSGSTYEQYF

v_gene: TRBV27
d_gene: NA
CDR3aa: CASSLLMGSTDTQYF

v_gene: TRBV27
d_gene: TRBD2
CDR3aa: CASSPLAGGSTDTQYF

v_gene: TRBV4-1
d_gene: NA
CDR3aa: CASSQEGGWYGYTF

v_gene: TRBV7-5
d_gene: NA
CDR3aa: CVRSPINQQFF

v_gene: TRBV5-4
d_gene: NA
CDR3aa: CASSLGPEQYF